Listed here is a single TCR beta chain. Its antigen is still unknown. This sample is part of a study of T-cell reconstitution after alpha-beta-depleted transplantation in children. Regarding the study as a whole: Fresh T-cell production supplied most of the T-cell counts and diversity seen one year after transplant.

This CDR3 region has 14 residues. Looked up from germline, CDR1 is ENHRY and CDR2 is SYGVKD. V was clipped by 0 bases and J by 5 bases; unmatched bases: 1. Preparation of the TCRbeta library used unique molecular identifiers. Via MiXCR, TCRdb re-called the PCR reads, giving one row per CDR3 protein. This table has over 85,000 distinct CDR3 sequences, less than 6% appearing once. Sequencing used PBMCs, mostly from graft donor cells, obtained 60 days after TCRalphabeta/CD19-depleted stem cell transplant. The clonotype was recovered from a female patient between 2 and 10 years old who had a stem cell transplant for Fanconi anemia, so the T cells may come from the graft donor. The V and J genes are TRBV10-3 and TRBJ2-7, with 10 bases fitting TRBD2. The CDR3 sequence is CAISESGTSDEQYF. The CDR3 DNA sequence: TGTGCCATCAGTGAGTCGGGGACTAGCGACGAGCAGTACTTC.